The present T cell receptor (beta chain) was sequenced within a study of vaccination and CD4 T cells after COVID-19 (dated by TCRdb to 2021 to 2024). Concerning the study at large: Six males and four females were included in the convalescent cohort, with two Hispanic individuals, seven Caucasians, two Asians and one multiracial person represented. Two doses of either the Pfizer-BioNTech BNT162b2 vaccine (n=8) or the Moderna mRNA-1273 vaccine (n=2) were administered to participants. Post-COVID blood samples were collected from convalescent patients a median of about 92 days after diagnosis, with a range of about 30 to 161 days. Post-vaccine blood samples were collected a median of about 72 days after the second vaccine dose, ranging from roughly 12 to 250 days. Culture stimuli were overlapping spike peptide pools from SARS-CoV-2 and from the common cold coronaviruses HCoV-NL63, HCoV-OC43 and HCoV-229E. Control cultures used a CEFX viral epitope pool as positive control, an HIV-1 Nef peptide pool as negative control, or no peptide. The spike-specific CD4+ TCR repertoire was compared before and after mRNA vaccination in approximately ten COVID-19 convalescent patients and a few infection-naive healthy vaccine recipients. Beyond this particular receptor, the publication reports: Although the median number of SARS-CoV-2-reactive clonotypes went up from roughly 22 after infection to some 37 after vaccination, the increase was not significant. Only a relatively small number of convalescent patients were included in the study, and early timepoints following natural infection were not analyzed. In convalescent patients, a median roughly 88% of post-vaccine SARS-CoV-2-reactive clones were detected only after vaccination, suggesting vaccine-specific priming. Of the vaccine-specific clones found in convalescent patients, nearly all (304 of 307) were mono-reactive for SARS-CoV-2 spike instead of being cross-reactive with common cold coronaviruses.

Libraries were prepared through PCR. DNA from cultured CD4+ T cells was subjected to TCR sequencing with the Oncomine TCR Beta short-read assay at the Johns Hopkins FTIC core. Genomic DNA was extracted from the cultured CD4+ T cells with the QIAamp micro DNA kit. Oncomine TCR Beta libraries from cultured CD4+ T cells were pooled using unique dual indexes and sequenced on an Illumina iSeq 100. The paper's processing steps were these. Non-productive sequences were removed, and CDR3s that did not start with C, did not end with F or W, or were shorter than 7 amino acids were discarded. The MANAFEST web application was used to identify antigen-specific clonotypes by comparing peptide-stimulated wells against reference wells and other culture wells. For a clone to be called positive, the clone needed an FDR below 0.05, an odds ratio above 5, and a productive frequency above 0.1% in at least two of three replicate wells. A clonotype counted as cross-reactive if it showed significant expansion both in the SARS-CoV-2 spike wells and in at least one common cold coronavirus spike condition. Similarity between CDR3 sequences was evaluated in R version 3.6.1 using Levenshtein distances (stringdist) and unrooted phylogenetic trees (ape). Through fastp at Q25 and MiXCR, TCRdb rebuilt clones from the public reads, retaining in-frame beta chains. Identical CDR3 proteins give one entry, which carries the most common genes and DNA. The V and J calls, along with clone size, are taken from TCRdb and not from the paper's own processing. A total of 25,000 to 30,000 distinct CDR3 sequences appear in this sample, roughly 60% of them only once. Of the sample, around 17% is held by the ten largest clones.

The junction shows trimming of 6 bases on V and 2 bases on J, and the gene matches do not reach 12 bases of it. Reading from cysteine to phenylalanine, the CDR3 counts 16 amino acids. Only CDR3 DNA is held: 48 bases, read in frame from base 1. Sequences DFQATT (CDR1) and SNEGSKA (CDR2) are obtained from the germline V gene (reference sequence). A word on this clonotype: Its antigen is not yet known. Base-call qualities are not available, and no considerably larger clone is one nucleotide away.

Interpreted using the paper, the treatment or condition label stands for: approximately 9-day PBMC culture with coronavirus spike peptide pools or control peptides (ViraFEST assay). The study used the ViraFEST assay, which expanded antigen-specific T cells with peptide pools and then identified expanded clonotypes by TCR sequencing. Healthy vaccine recipients had no prior SARS-CoV-2 infection, confirmed by negative nucleocapsid antibody tests before and after vaccination. PBMCs were cultured at around 2 million per well in IMDM supplemented with approximately 5% human AB serum and about 10 IU/ml IL-2, with approximately 10 ug/ml peptide pools added. On days 3 and 7, half of the culture medium was replaced with fresh IL-2-containing medium. After 10 days of culture, CD4+ T cells were isolated by negative selection using the EasySep CD4+ T cell isolation kit. Ficoll-Paque Plus gradient centrifugation was used to isolate PBMCs from whole blood, and the isolated PBMCs were then either used fresh or cryopreserved at -140C. Each culture condition was generally run in triplicate wells.

The receptor's source is a human donor who received a COVID-19 vaccine. The chain uses TRBV20-1 and TRBJ2-3; 9 of the junction bases match TRBD2. The sample consisted of CD4+ T cells from blood, cultured in vitro, taken after SARS-CoV-2 vaccination. The nucleotides read TGCAGTGCCCCACCAGGGACTAGCTTTATCACAGATACGCAGTATTTT. Its coded protein is CSAPPGTSFITDTQYF.